These 3 T cell receptor beta chains originate from one sample sequenced in a study of blood T cell repertoires in COVID-19. The table came from immunoSEQ multiplex PCR; TCRdb's copy has only in-frame clones and leaves some out. Among a few hundred thousand clones, around 90% were seen once, and the ten largest hold 3.5% to 4.5%. Sequenced: PBMCs or T cells enriched from blood (not recorded which). Source of these receptors: a woman between 18 and 29 years old with acute COVID-19.

Details on this clone: Relative to the germline gene, one junction end is altered; a read error may explain this. This rearrangement joins TRBV30 to TRBJ2-2, with 7 bases fitting TRBD2. The germline gives CDR1 GTSNPN, CDR2 SVGIG (reference sequence). The length of the CDR3 is 12 residues. The CDR3 loop is CAWTRNTGELFF. CDR3 bases: TGTGCGTGGACTAGAAACACCGGGGAGCTGTTTTTT.

The J gene is TRBJ2-3, the V gene TRBV19; 14 positions agree with TRBD2. CDR1 is LNHDA and CDR2 is SQIVND in the germline V gene (reference sequence). The CDR3 contains 16 residues. V gave up 6 bases and J gave up 7 bases; unmatched junction bases: 9. The CDR3 DNA follows: TGTGCCAGTAGGTCAGGGACTAGCGGGGGAACACATACGCAGTATTTT. It is translated as CASRSGTSGGTHTQYF. The complete variable domain, with remaining parts taken from reference TRBV19 and TRBJ2-3, reads DGGITQSPKYLFRKEGQNVTLSCEQNLNHDAMYWYRQDPGQGLRLIYYSQIVNDFQKGDIAEGYSVSREKKESFPLTVTSAQKNPTAFYLCASRSGTSGGTHTQYFGPGTRLTVL.

V is TRBV6-1 and J is TRBJ1-1; 8 bases are a match to TRBD1. The CDR3 consists of 15 residues. J was trimmed by 2 bases and V by 1 base; bases with no gene match: 3. Looked up from germline, CDR1 is MNHNS and CDR2 is SASEGT. The CDR3 sequence is CASSEEQGVNTEAFF. As DNA, the CDR3 is TGTGCCAGCAGTGAAGAACAGGGGGTAAACACTGAAGCTTTCTTT.